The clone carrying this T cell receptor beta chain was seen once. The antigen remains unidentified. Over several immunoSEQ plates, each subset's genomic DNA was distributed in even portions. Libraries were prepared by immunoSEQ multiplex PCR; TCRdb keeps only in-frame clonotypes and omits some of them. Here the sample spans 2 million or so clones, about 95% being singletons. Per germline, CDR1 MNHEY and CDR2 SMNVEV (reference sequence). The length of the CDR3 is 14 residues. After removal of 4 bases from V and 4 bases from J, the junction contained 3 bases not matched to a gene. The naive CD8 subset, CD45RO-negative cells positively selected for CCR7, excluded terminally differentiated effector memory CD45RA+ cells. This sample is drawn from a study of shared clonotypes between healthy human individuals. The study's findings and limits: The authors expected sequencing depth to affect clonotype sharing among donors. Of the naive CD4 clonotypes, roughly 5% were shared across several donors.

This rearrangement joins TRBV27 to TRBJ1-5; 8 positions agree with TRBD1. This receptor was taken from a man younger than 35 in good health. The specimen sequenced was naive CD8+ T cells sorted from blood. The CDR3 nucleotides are TGTGCCAGCAGTTGGACAGGGACTAATCAGCCCCAGCATTTT. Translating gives CASSWTGTNQPQHF.